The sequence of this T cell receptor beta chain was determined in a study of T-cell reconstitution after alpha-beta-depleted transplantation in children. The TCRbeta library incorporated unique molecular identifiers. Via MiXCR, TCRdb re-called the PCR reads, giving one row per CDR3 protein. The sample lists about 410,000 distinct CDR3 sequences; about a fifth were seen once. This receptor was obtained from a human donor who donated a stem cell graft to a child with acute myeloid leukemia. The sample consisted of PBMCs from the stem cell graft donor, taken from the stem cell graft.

CDR3: CASSQDRTVGSYNEQFF. The CDR3 coding sequence is TGCGCCAGCAGCCAAGATCGAACGGTTGGCTCCTACAATGAGCAGTTCTTC. V usage is TRBV4-3 and J usage is TRBJ2-1; D is uncertain. Trimming left V 0 bases short and J 0 bases short, with 12 bases between. Germline CDR1 and CDR2: LGHNA and YSLEER. CDR3 length: 17 residues.